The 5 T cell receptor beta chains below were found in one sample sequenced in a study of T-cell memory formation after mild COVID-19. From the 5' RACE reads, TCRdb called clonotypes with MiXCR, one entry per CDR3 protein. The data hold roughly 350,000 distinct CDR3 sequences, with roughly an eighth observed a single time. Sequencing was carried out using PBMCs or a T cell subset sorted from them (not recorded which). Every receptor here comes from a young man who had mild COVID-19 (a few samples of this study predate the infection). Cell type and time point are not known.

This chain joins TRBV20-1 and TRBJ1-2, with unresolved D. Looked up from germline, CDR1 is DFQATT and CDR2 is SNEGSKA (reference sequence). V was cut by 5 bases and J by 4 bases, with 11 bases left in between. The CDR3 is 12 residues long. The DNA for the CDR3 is TGCAGTGCTCGCAAAGGGTTCTATGGCTACACCTTC. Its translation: CSARKGFYGYTF.

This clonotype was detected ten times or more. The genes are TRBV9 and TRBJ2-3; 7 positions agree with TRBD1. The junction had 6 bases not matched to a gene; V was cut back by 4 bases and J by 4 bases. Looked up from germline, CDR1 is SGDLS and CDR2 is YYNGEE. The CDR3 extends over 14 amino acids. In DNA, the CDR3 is TGTGCCAGCAGCCCACAGGGGCCCCCAGATACGCAGTATTTT. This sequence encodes CASSPQGPPDTQYF.

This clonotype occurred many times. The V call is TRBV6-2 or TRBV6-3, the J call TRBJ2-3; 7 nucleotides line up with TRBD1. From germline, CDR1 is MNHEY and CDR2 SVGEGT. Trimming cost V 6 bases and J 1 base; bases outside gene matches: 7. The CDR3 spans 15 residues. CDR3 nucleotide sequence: TGTGCCAGCAGCCCGGACAGGTCCCGCACAGATACGCAGTATTTT. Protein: CASSPDRSRTDTQYF.

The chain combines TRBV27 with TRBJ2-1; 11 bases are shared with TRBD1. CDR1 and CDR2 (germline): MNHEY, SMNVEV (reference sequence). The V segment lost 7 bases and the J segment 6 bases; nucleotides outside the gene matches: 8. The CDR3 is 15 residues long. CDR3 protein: CASTWTGGFSNEQFF. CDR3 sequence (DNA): TGTGCCAGCACTTGGACAGGGGGCTTTAGCAATGAGCAGTTCTTC.

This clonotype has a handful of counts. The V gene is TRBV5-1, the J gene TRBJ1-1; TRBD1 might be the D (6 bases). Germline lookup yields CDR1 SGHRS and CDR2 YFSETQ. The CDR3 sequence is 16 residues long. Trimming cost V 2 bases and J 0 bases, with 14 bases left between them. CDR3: CASSFLGGQMNTEAFF. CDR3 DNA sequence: TGCGCCAGCAGCTTCCTTGGGGGACAAATGAACACTGAAGCTTTCTTT.